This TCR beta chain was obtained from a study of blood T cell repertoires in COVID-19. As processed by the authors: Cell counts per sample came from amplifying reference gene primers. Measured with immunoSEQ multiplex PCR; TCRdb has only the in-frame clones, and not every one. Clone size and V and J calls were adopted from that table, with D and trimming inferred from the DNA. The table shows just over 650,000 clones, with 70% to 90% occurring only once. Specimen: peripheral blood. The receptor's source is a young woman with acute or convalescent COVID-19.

The DNA for the CDR3 is TGTGCCAGCAGCCTAGACGCCGGACACTGGTCTGACGAGCAGTACTTC. It yields the protein CASSLDAGHWSDEQYF. The chain joins TRBV7-2 to TRBJ2-7, with a weak D call TRBD1 (5 bases). The CDR3 runs 16 residues. V was clipped by 5 bases and J by 5 bases, with 22 bases between them. CDR1 is SGHTA and CDR2 is FQGNSA in the germline V gene.